These 23 T cell receptor beta chains originate from one sample sequenced in a study of blood T cells in healthy people across ages. For the second PCR, which ran for 7 to 11 cycles, a sample-barcoded 5' primer and a J-beta primer mix were used. MiXCR was run by TCRdb on the 5' RACE reads, yielding one entry per CDR3 protein. The data hold hundreds of thousands of distinct CDR3 sequences, with about 56% observed a single time. Sequencing was performed on blood. Receptors were obtained from a man in his forties in good health.

This clonotype was picked up a small number of times. The chain joins TRBV7-3 to TRBJ2-3; D gene uncertain. The CDR3 is 14 amino acids. The V and J ends lost 2 bases and 0 bases respectively, with 6 bases between them. Germline V gene sequence: CDR1 SGHTA, CDR2 FQGTGA. In nucleotides, the CDR3 is TGTGCCAGCAGCTTATGGGGAAGCACAGATACGCAGTATTTT. Translation: CASSLWGSTDTQYF.

The chain carries TRBV5-1 and TRBJ2-7; TRBD1 is a possible D gene (6 bases). This CDR3 is 14 amino acids long. Germline CDR1 reads SGHRS; CDR2 reads YFSETQ. V was cut by 2 bases and J by 0 bases, with 9 bases left in between. This CDR3 is CASSLNRASYEQYF. Written as DNA, the CDR3 is TGCGCCAGCAGCTTAAACAGGGCCTCCTACGAGCAGTACTTC.

A few counts support this clonotype. J is TRBJ2-5 and V is TRBV5-6; 8 nucleotides align to TRBD1. The CDR3 is 14 amino acids. In germline, CDR1 is SGHDT, CDR2 YYEEEE. With 3 bases clipped from V and 5 bases from J, the junction kept 6 bases outside the gene matches. CDR3 nucleotide sequence: TGTGCCAGCAGCTCGTTGGACAGGGCCGAGACCCAGTACTTC. Translation: CASSSLDRAETQYF.

About this clonotype itself: This may be a read error: a much more frequent sequence differs by one nucleotide. J is TRBJ2-1 and V is TRBV2, with a tentative D call TRBD1 (7 bases). CDR3 length: 17 residues. Germline CDR1 reads SNHLY; CDR2 reads FYNNEI. For the CDR3, the DNA is TGTGCCAGCAGTGAGGAGGGGGCCAGAATCTCCTACAGTGAGCAGTTCTTC. Translated: CASSEEGARISYSEQFF.

In its sample, this clonotype was seen once. V and J are TRBV12-5 and TRBJ2-1, with D hard to call. The CDR3 sequence is 12 residues long. V shed 6 bases and J shed 10 bases, with 13 bases lying between them. Per germline, CDR1 LGHNT and CDR2 FRNRAP. CDR3 region: CASGATWSEQFF. CDR3 coding DNA: TGTGCTAGTGGGGCGACCTGGTCGGAGCAGTTCTTC.

V is TRBV10-2 and J is TRBJ2-3; D remains ambiguous. Germline V CDR1 and CDR2: WSHSY, SAAADI. The CDR3 runs 15 residues. The germline V and J ends were trimmed by 0 bases and 1 base, with 8 bases remaining between them. The chain's CDR3 is CASSESSQGTDTQYF. CDR3 sequence (DNA): TGCGCCAGCAGTGAGTCGTCTCAGGGCACAGATACGCAGTATTTT.

The V call is TRBV7-2, the J call TRBJ1-1; no clear D. CDR1 SGHTA and CDR2 FQGNSA come from the germline V gene. Trimming took 4 bases from V and 0 from J, leaving 12 bases between them. The length of the CDR3 is 15 residues. CDR3 protein: CASSSLGNMNTEAFF. The CDR3 bases are TGTGCCAGCAGCTCCCTGGGGAACATGAACACTGAAGCTTTCTTT.

The rearrangement joins TRBV20-1 to TRBJ1-2, with 10 positions matching TRBD1. V trimming: 6 bases; J trimming: 8 bases; junction bases outside the gene matches: 6. The germline gives CDR1 DFQATT, CDR2 SNEGSKA (reference sequence). This CDR3 is 12 amino acids long. In DNA, the CDR3 is TGCAGTGCGGGACAGGGGTTGCAGGGCTACACCTTC. Its translation: CSAGQGLQGYTF.

The V call is TRBV5-1, the J call TRBJ1-2; the D is unclear. The CDR3 runs to 13 residues. Trimming cost V 0 bases and J 7 bases, with 10 bases left between them. Germline V gene data show CDR1 as SGHRS and CDR2 as YFSETQ. The CDR3 here is CASSLARTSGYTF. DNA of the CDR3: TGCGCCAGCAGCTTGGCCCGAACGTCTGGCTACACCTTC.

The V gene is TRBV10-3, the J gene TRBJ2-5; possibly TRBD1 or TRBD2 for D (5 bases each). The J call may be wrong; the DNA end is better matched by TRBJ2-7. Per germline, CDR1 ENHRY and CDR2 SYGVKD. CDR3 length: 15 amino acids. CDR3 loop: CAITDRDGGIYEQYF. As DNA, the CDR3 is TGTGCCATCACCGATCGGGACGGTGGGATCTACGAGCAGTACTTC.

The chain employs TRBV12-3 or TRBV12-4 and TRBJ2-5; 10 bases map to TRBD2. V gave up 2 bases and J gave up 4 bases; unmatched junction bases: 13. This CDR3 comprises 18 residues. CDR3 protein: CASSLRAGGLLSGETQYF. The CDR3, as DNA: TGTGCCAGCAGTTTAAGAGCGGGGGGGCTGCTATCCGGAGAGACCCAGTACTTC.

The rearrangement joins TRBV28 to TRBJ2-7; D unresolved. Looked up from germline, CDR1 is MDHEN and CDR2 is SYDVKM. The CDR3 is made up of 15 amino acids. V was shortened by 6 bases and J by 2 bases, with 17 bases between the two germline ends. CDR3 in DNA: TGTGCCAGCAGCCGCAACCCATGGATCGCCTACGAGCAGTACTTC. Amino acids: CASSRNPWIAYEQYF.

V is TRBV20-1 and J is TRBJ2-1; D unresolved. The CDR3 spans 14 residues. Germline V gene data show CDR1 as DFQATT and CDR2 as SNEGSKA (reference sequence). V was cut by 4 bases and J by 0 bases, with 10 bases left in between. The CDR3: CSAKMLGSYNEQFF. The CDR3 region has the DNA TGCAGTGCTAAAATGCTGGGCTCCTACAATGAGCAGTTCTTC.

This clonotype was picked up a small number of times. The chain uses TRBV7-9 and TRBJ1-2, with D hard to call. Germline CDR1 SEHNR, CDR2 FQNEAQ (reference sequence). This CDR3 contains 15 residues. V was pared by 3 bases and J by 0 bases, with 11 bases between. The CDR3 loop reads CASSFSETANYGYTF. The CDR3 nucleotides are TGTGCCAGCAGCTTCTCCGAGACGGCTAACTATGGCTACACCTTC.

CDR3 region: CASSLTNYEQFF. As DNA, the CDR3 is TGCGCCAGCAGCCTGACCAATTATGAGCAGTTCTTC. This chain connects TRBV4-1 to TRBJ2-1, with D unclear. The V gene's germline CDR1 is MGHRA and CDR2 YSYEKL. V shed 4 bases and J shed 8 bases, with 9 bases lying between them. The CDR3 is 12 amino acids.

The chain couples TRBV2 to TRBJ1-2; weak D call: TRBD1 (5 bases). V lost 2 bases, J lost 2 bases, and 9 bases lay in between. The CDR3 runs to 14 residues. Germline V gene sequence: CDR1 SNHLY, CDR2 FYNNEI. The CDR3 protein is CASSERGPNYGYTF. In nucleotides, the CDR3 is TGTGCCAGCAGTGAACGGGGCCCCAACTATGGCTACACCTTC.

The chain is built from TRBV6-1 and TRBJ1-6, with 11 bases that match TRBD1. The junction had 10 bases not matched to a gene; V was cut back by 5 bases and J by 7 bases. The CDR3 extends over 17 amino acids. Germline V lookup: CDR1 MNHNS, CDR2 SASEGT. The CDR3 bases are TGTGCCAGCAGTCGGATTGGGACAGGGGGTTTGAATTCACCCCTCCACTTT. Protein: CASSRIGTGGLNSPLHF.

Comment on this clonotype: The junction does not match germline at one end; this may be a read error. The rearrangement uses TRBV6-5 and TRBJ2-7, with 9 nucleotides matching TRBD1. The CDR3 is 15 residues long. Germline CDR1 and CDR2: MNHEY and SVGAGI. CDR3 loop: CANSDRTGVSYEQYF. The CDR3 DNA follows: TGTGCCAACAGTGACCGGACAGGGGTTTCCTACGAGCAGTACTTC.

V and J are TRBV12-3 or TRBV12-4 and TRBJ2-3; D is unclear. This CDR3 region has 14 residues. V lost 3 bases and J 3 bases, leaving 10 bases between the germline ends. The CDR3 protein is CASSFKGWTDTQYF. CDR3 DNA: TGTGCCAGCAGTTTTAAAGGTTGGACAGATACGCAGTATTTT.

The chain is built from TRBV11-2 and TRBJ2-4; perhaps TRBD1 as D (6 bases). V lost 8 bases to trimming and J lost 10 bases, with 21 bases between them. Germline lookup yields CDR1 SGHAT and CDR2 FQNNGV. This CDR3 spans 14 amino acids. CDR3 loop: CASRLFTGPRIQYF. The CDR3 nucleotides read TGTGCCAGCCGCCTTTTCACAGGGCCAAGAATTCAGTACTTC.

The CDR3 sequence is CASSLQGRRETQYF. For the CDR3, the DNA is TGTGCCAGCAGTCTACAGGGTAGAAGAGAGACCCAGTACTTC. J is TRBJ2-5 and V is TRBV12-3 or TRBV12-4; maybe TRBD1 (6 bases). The CDR3 covers 14 residues. The V gene lost 5 bases and the J gene lost 4 bases, with 14 bases spanning the gap.

V and J are TRBV27 and TRBJ1-5; TRBD1 might be the D (5 bases). The V and J ends lost 7 bases and 1 base respectively, with 11 bases between them. The CDR3 has 14 residues. The germline V gene encodes CDR1 MNHEY and CDR2 SMNVEV (reference sequence). The CDR3 loop reads CASNPAGSNQPQHF. The DNA for the CDR3 is TGTGCCAGCAATCCGGCAGGGAGCAATCAGCCCCAGCATTTT.

This clonotype has more than one count but fewer than ten. The J gene is TRBJ2-1, the V gene TRBV20-1; 14 bases are shared with TRBD2. Germline CDR1 and CDR2: DFQATT and SNEGSKA (reference sequence). The length of the CDR3 is 14 residues. V trimming: 6 bases; J trimming: 9 bases; junction bases outside the gene matches: 7. CDR3 protein: CSARGLAGVREQFF. CDR3 coding DNA: TGCAGTGCGAGGGGACTAGCGGGAGTTCGTGAGCAGTTCTTC.